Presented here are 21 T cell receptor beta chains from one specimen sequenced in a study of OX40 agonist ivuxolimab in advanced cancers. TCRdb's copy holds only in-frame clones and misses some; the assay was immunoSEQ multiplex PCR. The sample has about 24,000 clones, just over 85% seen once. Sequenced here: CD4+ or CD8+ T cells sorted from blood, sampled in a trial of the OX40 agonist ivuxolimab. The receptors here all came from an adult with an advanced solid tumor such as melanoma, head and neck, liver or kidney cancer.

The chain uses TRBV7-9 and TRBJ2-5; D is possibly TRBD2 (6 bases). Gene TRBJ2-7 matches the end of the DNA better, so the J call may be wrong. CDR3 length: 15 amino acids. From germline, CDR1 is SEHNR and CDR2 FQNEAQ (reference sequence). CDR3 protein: CASSPENAGNYEQYF. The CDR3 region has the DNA TGTGCCAGCAGCCCAGAAAACGCGGGGAATTACGAGCAGTACTTC.

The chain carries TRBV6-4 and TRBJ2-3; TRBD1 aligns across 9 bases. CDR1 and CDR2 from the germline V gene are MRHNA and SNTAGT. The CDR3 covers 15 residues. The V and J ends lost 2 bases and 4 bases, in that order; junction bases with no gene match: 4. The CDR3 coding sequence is TGTGCCAGCAGTGACCAGGGACAGGGCTCAGATACGCAGTATTTT. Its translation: CASSDQGQGSDTQYF.

The CDR3: CASSLGTSGGSSYEQYF. The DNA of the CDR3 is TGTGCCAGCAGCCTCGGGACTAGCGGGGGCAGCTCCTACGAGCAGTACTTC. The chain carries TRBV13 and TRBJ2-7; TRBD2 matches 14 bases. Per germline, CDR1 PRHDT and CDR2 FYEKMQ (reference sequence). The CDR3 totals 17 residues. V shed 5 bases, J shed 0 bases, and the junction held 6 bases outside the gene matches.

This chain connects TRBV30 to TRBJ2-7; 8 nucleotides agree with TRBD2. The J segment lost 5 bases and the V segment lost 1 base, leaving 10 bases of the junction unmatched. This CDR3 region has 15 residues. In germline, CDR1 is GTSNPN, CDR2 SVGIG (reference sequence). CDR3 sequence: CAWSGGTSNTDEQYF. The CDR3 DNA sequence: TGTGCCTGGAGTGGAGGGACTAGTAATACGGACGAGCAGTACTTC.

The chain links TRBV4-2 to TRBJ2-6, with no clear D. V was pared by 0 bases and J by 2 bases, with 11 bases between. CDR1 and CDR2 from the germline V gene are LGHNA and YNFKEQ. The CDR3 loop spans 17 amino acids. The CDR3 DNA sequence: TGTGCCAGCAGCCAAGAAGGGCAAGGAACTGGGGCCAACGTCCTGACTTTC. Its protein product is CASSQEGQGTGANVLTF.

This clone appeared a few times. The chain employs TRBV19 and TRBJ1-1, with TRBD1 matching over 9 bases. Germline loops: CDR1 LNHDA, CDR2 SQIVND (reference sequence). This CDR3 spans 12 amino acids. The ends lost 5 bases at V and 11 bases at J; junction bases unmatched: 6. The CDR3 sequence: CASSLDRGRAFF. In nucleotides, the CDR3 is TGTGCCAGTAGTTTGGACAGGGGCCGGGCTTTCTTT.

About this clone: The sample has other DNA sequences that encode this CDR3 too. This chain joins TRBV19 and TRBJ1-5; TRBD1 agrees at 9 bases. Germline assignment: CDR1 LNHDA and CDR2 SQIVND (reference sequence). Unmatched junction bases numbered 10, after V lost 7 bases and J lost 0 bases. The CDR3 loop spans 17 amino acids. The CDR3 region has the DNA TGTGCCAGTACCGCGACCGGGACAGGGTATAGCAATCAGCCCCAGCATTTT. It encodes CASTATGTGYSNQPQHF.

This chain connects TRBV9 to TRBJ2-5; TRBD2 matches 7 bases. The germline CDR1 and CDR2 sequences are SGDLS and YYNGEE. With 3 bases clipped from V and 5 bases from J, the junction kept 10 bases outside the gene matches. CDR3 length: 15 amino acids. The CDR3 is CASSAASGAPETQYF. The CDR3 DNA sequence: TGTGCCAGCAGCGCCGCTAGCGGCGCCCCTGAGACCCAGTACTTC.

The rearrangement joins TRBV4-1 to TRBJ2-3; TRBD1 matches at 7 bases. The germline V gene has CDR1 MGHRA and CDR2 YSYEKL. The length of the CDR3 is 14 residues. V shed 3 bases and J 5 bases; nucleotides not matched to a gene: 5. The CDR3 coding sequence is TGCGCCAGCAGCCAGGCCTCAGGGGGAGATACGCAGTATTTT. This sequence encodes CASSQASGGDTQYF.

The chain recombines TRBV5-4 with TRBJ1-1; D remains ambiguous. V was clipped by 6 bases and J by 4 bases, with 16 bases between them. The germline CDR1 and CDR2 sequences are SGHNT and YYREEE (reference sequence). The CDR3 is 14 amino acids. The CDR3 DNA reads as TGTGCCAGCACCCCTGACGGGAGAATCACTGAAGCTTTCTTT. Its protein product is CASTPDGRITEAFF.

Here the CDR3 reads CASSTSGTSAKQFF. In DNA, the CDR3 is TGTGCCAGCAGTACCTCCGGGACTAGCGCTAAGCAGTTCTTC. The genes are TRBV27 and TRBJ2-1; 10 bases are a match to TRBD2. V dropped 5 bases and J dropped 11; count of bases not matched to a gene: 9. CDR1 is MNHEY and CDR2 is SMNVEV in the germline V gene (reference sequence). CDR3 length: 14 residues.

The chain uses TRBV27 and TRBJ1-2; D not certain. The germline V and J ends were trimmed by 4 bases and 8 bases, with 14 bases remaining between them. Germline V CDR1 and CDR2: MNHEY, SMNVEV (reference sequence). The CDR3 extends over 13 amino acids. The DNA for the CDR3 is TGTGCCAGCAGTTCTCTCCTTTTGGGAGGCTACACCTTC. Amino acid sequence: CASSSLLLGGYTF.

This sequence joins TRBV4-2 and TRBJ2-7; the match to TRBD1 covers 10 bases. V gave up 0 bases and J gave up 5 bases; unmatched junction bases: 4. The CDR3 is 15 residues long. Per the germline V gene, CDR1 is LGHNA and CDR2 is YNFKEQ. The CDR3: CASSQDQGTGDEQYF. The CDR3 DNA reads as TGTGCCAGCAGCCAAGATCAAGGGACAGGGGACGAGCAGTACTTC.

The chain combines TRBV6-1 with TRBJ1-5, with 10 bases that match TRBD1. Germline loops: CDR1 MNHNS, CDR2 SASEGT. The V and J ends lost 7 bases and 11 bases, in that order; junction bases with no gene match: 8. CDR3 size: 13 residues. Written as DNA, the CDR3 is TGTGCCAGCAAACGACAGGGGGCTTGGTCCCAGCATTTT. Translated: CASKRQGAWSQHF.

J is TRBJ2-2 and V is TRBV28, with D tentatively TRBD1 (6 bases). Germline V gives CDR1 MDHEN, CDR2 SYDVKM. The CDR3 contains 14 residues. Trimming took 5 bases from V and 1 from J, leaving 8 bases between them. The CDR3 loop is CASSRTVNTGELFF. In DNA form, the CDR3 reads TGTGCCAGCAGTCGGACAGTGAACACCGGGGAGCTGTTTTTT.

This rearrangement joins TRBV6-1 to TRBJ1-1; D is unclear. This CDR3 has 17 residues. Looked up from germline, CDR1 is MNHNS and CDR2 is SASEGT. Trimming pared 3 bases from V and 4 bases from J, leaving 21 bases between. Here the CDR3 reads CASSEFVEAGEGTEAFF. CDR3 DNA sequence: TGTGCCAGCAGTGAGTTTGTAGAGGCAGGTGAAGGCACTGAAGCTTTCTTT.

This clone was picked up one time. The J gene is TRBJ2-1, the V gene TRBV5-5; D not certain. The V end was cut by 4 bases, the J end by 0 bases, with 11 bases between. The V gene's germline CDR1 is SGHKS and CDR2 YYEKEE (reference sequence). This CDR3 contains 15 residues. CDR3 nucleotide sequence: TGTGCCAGCAGCGACGACGGTGTCTCCTACAATGAGCAGTTCTTC. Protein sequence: CASSDDGVSYNEQFF.

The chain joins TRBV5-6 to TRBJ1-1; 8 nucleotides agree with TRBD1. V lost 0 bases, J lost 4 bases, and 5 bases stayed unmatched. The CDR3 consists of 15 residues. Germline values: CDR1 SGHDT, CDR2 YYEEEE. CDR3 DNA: TGTGCCAGCAGCTTGGGGGACAGGTGGAGCACTGAAGCTTTCTTT. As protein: CASSLGDRWSTEAFF. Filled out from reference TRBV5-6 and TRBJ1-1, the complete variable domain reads DAGVTQSPTHLIKTRGQQVTLRCSPKSGHDTVSWYQQALGQGPQFIFQYYEEEERQRGNFPDRFSGHQFPNYSSELNVNALLLGDSALYLCASSLGDRWSTEAFFGQGTRLTVV.

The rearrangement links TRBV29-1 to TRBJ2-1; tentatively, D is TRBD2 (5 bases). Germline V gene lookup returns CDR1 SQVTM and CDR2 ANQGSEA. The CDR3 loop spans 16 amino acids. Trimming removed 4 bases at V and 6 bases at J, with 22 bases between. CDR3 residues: CSVAPHWLALANEQFF. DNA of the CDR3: TGCAGCGTTGCCCCTCACTGGCTAGCCCTAGCCAATGAGCAGTTCTTC.

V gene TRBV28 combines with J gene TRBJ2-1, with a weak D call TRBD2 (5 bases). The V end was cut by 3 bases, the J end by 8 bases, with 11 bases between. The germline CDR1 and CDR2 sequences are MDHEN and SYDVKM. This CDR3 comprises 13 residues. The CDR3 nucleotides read TGTGCCAGCAGTTTCCCGGGGTTGGATGAGCAGTTCTTC. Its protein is CASSFPGLDEQFF.

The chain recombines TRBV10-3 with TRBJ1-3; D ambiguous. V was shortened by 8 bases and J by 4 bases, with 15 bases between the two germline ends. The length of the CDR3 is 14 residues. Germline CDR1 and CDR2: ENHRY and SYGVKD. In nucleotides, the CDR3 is TGTGCCATCGGCGAGGGTTTGGAAGGAAACACCATATATTTT. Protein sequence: CAIGEGLEGNTIYF.